What follows are 11 T cell receptor beta chains derived from one specimen sequenced in a study of cytomegalovirus exposure and HLA in healthy donors (dated by TCRdb to about 2017). Libraries were made using the immunoSEQ multiplex PCR assay. The immuneACCESS repertoire file appears here via TCRdb, limited to in-frame rearrangements. These files lack a portion of the clones; in checked studies, under half of the deficit traces to unresolved V genes, and the cause of the others is not known. This sample holds 120,000 or so clones; around 87% were observed only once. Of the sample, over 1.3% is held by the ten largest clones. The sequencing input was PBMCs. The receptors originated from a woman aged 25 to 39 in good health and CMV-seropositive.

The sample holds a few counts of this clone. The chain carries TRBV18 and TRBJ1-6; D uncertain. The CDR3 runs to 14 residues. The V and J ends lost 1 base and 5 bases respectively, with 6 bases between them. Germline V gives CDR1 KGHSH, CDR2 LQKENI. The CDR3 region is CASSPRADNSPLHF. CDR3 bases: TGTGCCAGCTCACCACGGGCAGATAATTCACCCCTCCACTTT.

The chain couples TRBV5-4 to TRBJ2-3; 11 nucleotides agree with TRBD2. Germline V gene sequence: CDR1 SGHNT, CDR2 YYREEE (reference sequence). This CDR3 is built from 16 residues. Trimming cost V 4 bases and J 0 bases; bases outside gene matches: 4. The CDR3 nucleotides are TGTGCCAGCAGCCTTGGACTAGCGGGTAGCACAGATACGCAGTATTTT. This encodes CASSLGLAGSTDTQYF.

The CDR3: CASRRTSGRTDTQYF. The DNA for the CDR3 is TGTGCCAGCAGGCGGACTAGCGGGAGGACAGATACGCAGTATTTT. The V call is TRBV28, the J call TRBJ2-3; 14 bases align to TRBD2. The CDR3 sequence is 15 residues long. V gave up 6 bases and J gave up 3 bases; unmatched junction bases: 2. The germline gives CDR1 MDHEN, CDR2 SYDVKM.

J is TRBJ1-5 and V is TRBV4-2, with D possibly being TRBD1 (6 bases). Trimming removed 4 bases from V and 0 bases from J, with 10 bases in between. Germline CDR1 is LGHNA and CDR2 is YNFKEQ. The CDR3 consists of 15 residues. CDR3 DNA sequence: TGTGCCAGCAGCCCAGAACAGGGTAGCAATCAGCCCCAGCATTTT. The encoded protein is CASSPEQGSNQPQHF.

The chain links TRBV9 to TRBJ2-1, with 9 bases that match TRBD2. The germline V gene encodes CDR1 SGDLS and CDR2 YYNGEE. This CDR3 comprises 15 residues. V was pared by 0 bases and J by 5 bases, with 3 bases of the junction left unmatched. CDR3 in amino acids: CASSVGLAVNNEQFF. CDR3 nucleotides: TGTGCCAGCAGCGTAGGACTAGCGGTTAACAATGAGCAGTTCTTC. The full variable domain, rest sourced from reference TRBV9 and TRBJ2-1, is DSGVTQTPKHLITATGQRVTLRCSPRSGDLSVYWYQQSLDQGLQFLIQYYNGEERAKGNILERFSAQQFPDLHSELNLSSLELGDSALYFCASSVGLAVNNEQFFGPGTRLTVL.

The chain carries TRBV30 and TRBJ2-4, with D tentatively TRBD2 (5 bases). The CDR3 runs to 14 residues. Trimming took 6 bases from V and 0 from J, leaving 12 bases between them. From germline, CDR1 is GTSNPN and CDR2 SVGIG (reference sequence). The CDR3 region is CACLDSLAKNIQYF. The CDR3 DNA follows: TGTGCCTGTTTGGACTCACTAGCCAAAAACATTCAGTACTTC.

The J gene is TRBJ1-2, the V gene TRBV20-1; D call uncertain. This CDR3 contains 11 residues. Germline values: CDR1 DFQATT, CDR2 SNEGSKA (reference sequence). CDR3 region: CTGSGSHGYTF. The CDR3 bases are TGCACCGGGTCGGGGTCACACGGCTACACCTTC.

The CDR3 loop is CATSKGLAGGLTNTGELFF. DNA of the CDR3: TGTGCCACCAGCAAAGGACTAGCGGGGGGCCTTACGAACACCGGGGAGCTGTTTTTT. V gene TRBV15 combines with J gene TRBJ2-2; 14 nucleotides match TRBD2. The CDR3 is 19 amino acids. V gave up 4 bases and J gave up 0 bases; unmatched junction bases: 7. CDR1 and CDR2 from the germline V gene are LNHNV and YYDKDF (reference sequence).

The chain couples TRBV27 to TRBJ1-1, with D unresolved. This CDR3 contains 13 residues. V lost 8 bases, J lost 1 base, and 11 bases lay in between. Germline assignment: CDR1 MNHEY and CDR2 SMNVEV (reference sequence). In nucleotides, the CDR3 is TGTGCCAGCCGAGGAAACTGGAACACTGAAGCTTTCTTT. Protein product: CASRGNWNTEAFF.

The rearrangement links TRBV4-1 to TRBJ1-4, with TRBD1 matching 10 bases. V was pared by 4 bases and J by 8 bases, with 4 bases of the junction left unmatched. CDR1 is MGHRA and CDR2 is YSYEKL in the germline V gene. The CDR3 has 14 residues. The CDR3 region is CASSRTGGEEKLFF. CDR3 in DNA: TGCGCCAGCAGCCGGACAGGGGGGGAAGAAAAACTGTTTTTT.

Only one count was recorded for this clone. The DNA for the CDR3 is TGCGCCAGCAGCGCCCGGCGGGAACTCACAGATACGCAGTATTTT. The encoded protein is CASSARRELTDTQYF. J is TRBJ2-3 and V is TRBV5-1, with D perhaps TRBD2 (6 bases). The CDR3 is 15 residues long. Germline V gene data show CDR1 as SGHRS and CDR2 as YFSETQ. Trimming cost V 4 bases and J 2 bases, with 14 bases left between them.